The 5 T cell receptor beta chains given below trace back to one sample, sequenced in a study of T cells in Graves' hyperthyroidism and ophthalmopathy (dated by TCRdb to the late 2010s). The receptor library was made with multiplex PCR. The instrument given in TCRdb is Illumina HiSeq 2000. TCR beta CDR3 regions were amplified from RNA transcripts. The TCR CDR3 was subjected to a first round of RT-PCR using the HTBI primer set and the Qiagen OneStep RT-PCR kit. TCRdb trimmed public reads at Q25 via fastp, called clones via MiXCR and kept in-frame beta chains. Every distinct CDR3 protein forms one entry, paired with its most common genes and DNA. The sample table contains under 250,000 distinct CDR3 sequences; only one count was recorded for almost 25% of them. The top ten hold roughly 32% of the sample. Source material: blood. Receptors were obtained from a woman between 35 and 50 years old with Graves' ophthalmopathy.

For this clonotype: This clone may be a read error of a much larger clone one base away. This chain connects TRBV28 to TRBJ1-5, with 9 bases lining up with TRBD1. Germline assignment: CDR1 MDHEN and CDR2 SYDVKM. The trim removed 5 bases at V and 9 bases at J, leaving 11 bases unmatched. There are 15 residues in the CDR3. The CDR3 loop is CASSTGTGQVPPQHF. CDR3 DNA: TGTGCCAGCAGTACCGGGACAGGGCAGGTTCCGCCCCAGCATTTT.

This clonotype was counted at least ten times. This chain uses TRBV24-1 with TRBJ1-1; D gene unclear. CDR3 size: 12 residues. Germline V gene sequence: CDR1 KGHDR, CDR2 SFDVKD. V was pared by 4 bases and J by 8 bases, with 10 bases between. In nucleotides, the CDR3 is TGTGCCACCAGTGACCTTGCGGGGGAAGCTTTCTTT. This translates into CATSDLAGEAFF.

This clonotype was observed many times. CDR3 in amino acids: CASSALSNQPQHF. The CDR3 region has the DNA TGTGCCAGCAGCGCCCTTAGCAATCAGCCCCAGCATTTT. This rearrangement joins TRBV6-5 to TRBJ1-5, with D uncertain. Germline loops: CDR1 MNHEY, CDR2 SVGAGI. Between the trimmed V and J ends, which lost 6 bases and 0 bases, there was a span of 6 bases. This CDR3 spans 13 amino acids.

DNA of the CDR3: TGTGCCAGCAGTTTGAGACAGGGGGTGGGTACTGATCAGCCCCAGCATTTT. Translating gives CASSLRQGVGTDQPQHF. The chain joins TRBV27 to TRBJ1-5; 9 bases match TRBD1. Germline trimming cut 3 bases from V and 5 bases from J; bases unmatched to any gene: 11. The CDR3 sequence is 17 residues long. Germline assignment: CDR1 MNHEY and CDR2 SMNVEV (reference sequence).

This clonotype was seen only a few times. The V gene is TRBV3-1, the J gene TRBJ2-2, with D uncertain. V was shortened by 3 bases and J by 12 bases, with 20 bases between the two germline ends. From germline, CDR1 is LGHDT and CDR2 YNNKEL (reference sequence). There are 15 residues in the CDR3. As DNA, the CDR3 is TGTGCCAGCAGCCATGCCCCGGGTTGGCCCATGAAGCTGTTTTTT. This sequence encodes CASSHAPGWPMKLFF. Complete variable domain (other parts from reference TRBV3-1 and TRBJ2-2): DTAVSQTPKYLVTQMGNDKSIKCEQNLGHDTMYWYKQDSKKFLKIMFSYNNKELIINETVPNRFSPKSPDKAHLNLHINSLELGDSAVYFCASSHAPGWPMKLFFGEGSRLTVL.